The 17 T cell receptor beta chains presented below share a single source sample, sequenced in a study of identical twins. TCRdb processed the 5' RACE reads anew with MiXCR; each CDR3 protein has one entry. Among 500,000 to 650,000 distinct CDR3 sequences listed, roughly 6.6% were seen once. Another study also made use of these data, one on yellow fever vaccine responses in identical twins.

Sequenced: PBMCs. Receptor source: a woman between 18 and 30 years old in good health.

This clonotype was observed at least ten times. V is TRBV7-8 and J is TRBJ1-5; 8 bases are a match to TRBD1. Losses at the gene ends were 4 bases for V and 0 bases for J; bases not matched to a gene: 8. Germline assignment: CDR1 SGHVS and CDR2 FQNEAQ. The CDR3 length is 17 residues. This CDR3 reads CASSSRTGTYSNQPQHF. CDR3 nucleotides: TGTGCCAGCAGCTCCAGGACAGGGACCTATAGCAATCAGCCCCAGCATTTT. The full variable domain, with the rest looked up from reference TRBV7-8 and TRBJ1-5, is GAGVSQSPRYKVAKRGQDVALRCDPISGHVSLFWYQQALGQGPEFLTYFQNEAQLDKSGLPSDRFFAERPEGSVSTLKIQRTQQEDSAVYLCASSSRTGTYSNQPQHFGDGTRLSIL.

In this sample, this clonotype turned up many times. The V and J genes are TRBV7-3 and TRBJ2-3; 9 nucleotides match TRBD2. Unmatched junction bases numbered 9, after V lost 3 bases and J lost 5 bases. The CDR3 totals 16 residues. The germline V gene has CDR1 SGHTA and CDR2 FQGTGA. The CDR3 DNA reads as TGTGCCAGCAGCTTCGCTAGCGGGATGGGTCGAGATACGCAGTATTTT. Amino acids: CASSFASGMGRDTQYF.

The chain joins TRBV7-9 to TRBJ2-5; D might be TRBD1 or TRBD2, each matching 5 bases. CDR3 length equals 14 residues. CDR1 is SEHNR, CDR2 FQNEAQ, per germline (reference sequence). Trimming took 5 bases from V and 2 from J, leaving 12 bases between them. Written as DNA, the CDR3 is TGTGCCAGCAGCCCCCGGGACCAACAAGAGACCCAGTACTTC. It specifies CASSPRDQQETQYF.

The V gene is TRBV9, the J gene TRBJ2-5; 8 bases are a match to TRBD2. The ends lost 0 bases at V and 1 base at J; junction bases unmatched: 8. Germline V CDR1 and CDR2: SGDLS, YYNGEE. The CDR3 sequence is 17 residues long. CDR3 sequence: CASSVGRGLVAQETQYF. The CDR3 nucleotides are TGTGCCAGCAGCGTAGGTCGGGGACTAGTGGCCCAAGAGACCCAGTACTTC. The entire variable domain, with the rest obtained from reference TRBV9 and TRBJ2-5, is as follows: DSGVTQTPKHLITATGQRVTLRCSPRSGDLSVYWYQQSLDQGLQFLIQYYNGEERAKGNILERFSAQQFPDLHSELNLSSLELGDSALYFCASSVGRGLVAQETQYFGPGTRLLVL.

V gene TRBV10-3 combines with J gene TRBJ2-5, with 7 bases that match TRBD2. The germline V gene encodes CDR1 ENHRY and CDR2 SYGVKD. The CDR3 consists of 16 residues. V lost 6 bases to trimming and J lost 2 bases; unmatched junction nucleotides: 12. The CDR3 region is CAIRKGTAGLQETQYF. CDR3 DNA: TGTGCCATCAGAAAGGGAACAGCGGGGCTTCAAGAGACCCAGTACTTC.

This clonotype appeared a few times. The chain has TRBV19 and TRBJ2-5; D might be TRBD1 (5 bases). V lost 2 bases and J 2 bases, leaving 18 bases between the germline ends. This CDR3 has 17 residues. Looked up from germline, CDR1 is LNHDA and CDR2 is SQIVND (reference sequence). CDR3 in DNA: TGTGCCAGTAGTATAAGTCCCCAGGCAGGGCCACAAGAGACCCAGTACTTC. Translation gives CASSISPQAGPQETQYF. The full variable domain, with the rest looked up from reference TRBV19 and TRBJ2-5, is DGGITQSPKYLFRKEGQNVTLSCEQNLNHDAMYWYRQDPGQGLRLIYYSQIVNDFQKGDIAEGYSVSREKKESFPLTVTSAQKNPTAFYLCASSISPQAGPQETQYFGPGTRLLVL.

This clonotype was seen more than once but under ten times. This chain joins TRBV4-1 and TRBJ2-1; D gene unclear. The CDR3 is 15 amino acids. Looked up from germline, CDR1 is MGHRA and CDR2 is YSYEKL. Trimming stripped 0 bases from V and 6 bases from J, with 12 bases between. CDR3 amino acids: CASSQDPGESNEQFF. The CDR3, as DNA: TGCGCCAGCAGCCAAGACCCCGGCGAGAGCAATGAGCAGTTCTTC.

The V and J genes are TRBV29-1 and TRBJ2-3, with 8 bases that match TRBD2. In germline, CDR1 is SQVTM, CDR2 ANQGSEA. The junction had 24 bases not matched to a gene; V was cut back by 3 bases and J by 7 bases. This CDR3 has 19 amino acids. The CDR3 is CSVDPSLAGRGVSLNTQYF. CDR3 bases: TGCAGCGTTGATCCATCTTTAGCGGGAAGGGGGGTGTCTCTTAATACGCAGTATTTT.

J is TRBJ1-2 and V is TRBV27; D not resolved. With 5 bases removed from V and 4 bases from J, the gap between germline ends came to 11 bases. In germline, CDR1 is MNHEY, CDR2 SMNVEV (reference sequence). This CDR3 is built from 13 residues. The CDR3 DNA follows: TGTGCCAGCAGTCCCCGGTTTCCCTATGGCTACACCTTC. It translates to CASSPRFPYGYTF.

The chain employs TRBV7-3 and TRBJ2-2; 9 bases align to TRBD2. In germline, CDR1 is SGHTA, CDR2 FQGTGA. After removal of 3 bases from V and 3 bases from J, the junction contained 8 bases not matched to a gene. CDR3 length equals 17 residues. CDR3 loop: CASSFSGGRVYTGELFF. The CDR3 region has the DNA TGTGCCAGCAGCTTCTCGGGCGGGAGGGTCTACACCGGGGAGCTGTTTTTT. The full variable domain, completed using reference TRBV7-3 and TRBJ2-2, is GAGVSQTPSNKVTEKGKYVELRCDPISGHTALYWYRQSLGQGPEFLIYFQGTGAADDSGLPNDRFFAVRPEGSVSTLKIQRTERGDSAVYLCASSFSGGRVYTGELFFGEGSRLTVL.

The chain employs TRBV5-6 and TRBJ2-3; no reliable D call. V gave up 4 bases and J gave up 1 base, with 13 bases separating them. CDR3 length: 15 residues. The germline V gene has CDR1 SGHDT and CDR2 YYEEEE. The CDR3 region is CASSPQYGRTDTQYF. The CDR3 bases are TGTGCCAGCAGCCCCCAGTATGGGCGCACAGATACGCAGTATTTT.

This clonotype turned up a few times. The V call is TRBV5-1, the J call TRBJ1-1; maybe TRBD1 (6 bases). The CDR3 is 19 amino acids. Germline lookup yields CDR1 SGHRS and CDR2 YFSETQ. Trimming took off 0 bases at V and 0 bases at J, with 21 bases between the two ends. The CDR3 region is CASSLVGFQGPNMNTEAFF. CDR3 in DNA: TGCGCCAGCAGCTTGGTGGGGTTTCAGGGGCCGAACATGAACACTGAAGCTTTCTTT.

This chain joins TRBV12-3 or TRBV12-4 and TRBJ2-5; TRBD1 agrees at 8 bases. This CDR3 spans 14 amino acids. Trimming cost V 5 bases and J 5 bases; bases outside gene matches: 7. The CDR3 nucleotides are TGTGCCAGCAGTCTATTCAGGGGGCAGGAGACCCAGTACTTC. Translated: CASSLFRGQETQYF.

This clonotype was seen at least ten times. The chain uses TRBV20-1 and TRBJ2-7; TRBD2 agrees at 8 bases. Trimming removed 6 bases from V and 3 bases from J; junction bases left unmatched: 4. Germline V gives CDR1 DFQATT, CDR2 SNEGSKA (reference sequence). The CDR3 has 12 amino acids. For the CDR3, the DNA is TGCAGTGCCTCCGGGACTAGCTACGAGCAGTACTTC. Translated, it gives CSASGTSYEQYF.

This clonotype was observed at least ten times. For the CDR3, the DNA is TGTGCCAGCAGTTTAGACGCTCTCAATCAGCCCCAGCATTTT. This encodes CASSLDALNQPQHF. The genes are TRBV12-3 or TRBV12-4 and TRBJ1-5; unclear D gene. V lost 1 base and J 3 bases, leaving 7 bases between the germline ends. This CDR3 is built from 14 residues.

Many counts were recorded for this clonotype. The V gene is TRBV12-3 or TRBV12-4, the J gene TRBJ2-2; 8 bases fit TRBD1. Trimming removed 3 bases from V and 1 base from J; junction bases left unmatched: 4. This CDR3 has 16 residues. CDR3 in amino acids: CASSFAGTGNTGELFF. The CDR3 region has the DNA TGTGCCAGCAGTTTTGCTGGGACAGGGAACACCGGGGAGCTGTTTTTT.

A note on this clonotype: One end of the junction is discordant with germline, which a read error may explain. The chain carries TRBV7-4 and TRBJ2-2; 8 positions match TRBD2. Germline V lookup: CDR1 SGHVT, CDR2 SQSDAQ. The CDR3 contains 18 residues. The CDR3 protein is CACSPGGPRAVNTGELFF. The CDR3 DNA sequence: TGTGCCTGCAGCCCGGGGGGGCCTAGGGCTGTGAACACCGGGGAGCTGTTTTTT.